This is a list of T cell receptor beta chains from one sample in a study of cytomegalovirus exposure and HLA in healthy donors. The protocol was immunoSEQ multiplex PCR, while the TCRdb copy is restricted to in-frame clones and leaves out a portion. The sample includes 160,000 or so clones, around nine tenths of them seen just once. Sequenced material: PBMCs. The receptors were gathered from a woman in her twenties or thirties in good health and CMV-seronegative. Each CDR3 is given with its conserved first and last residue. Fields, in order: V gene, clone size, D gene, J gene, CDR3 protein, CDR3 DNA. A D gene is named only where the DNA matches it firmly. Expanded clones get a size class; other rows say once, few or many, or leave the size out.

V: TRBV6-5
size: -
D: -
J: TRBJ1-5
CDR3: CASRVDSNQPQHF
DNA: TGTGCCAGCAGAGTAGATAGCAATCAGCCCCAGCATTTT

V: TRBV9
size: -
D: TRBD2
J: TRBJ2-5
CDR3: CASSVGASGGSETQYF
DNA: TGTGCCAGCAGCGTAGGGGCTAGCGGGGGTTCCGAGACCCAGTACTTC

V: TRBV5-1
size: -
D: TRBD2
J: TRBJ2-5
CDR3: CASSFSGIIQETQYF
DNA: TGCGCCAGCAGCTTTAGCGGGATTATACAAGAGACCCAGTACTTC

V: TRBV19
size: -
D: TRBD1
J: TRBJ1-5
CDR3: CASSTVGTGQPQHF
DNA: TGTGCCAGTAGTACAGTAGGGACAGGACAGCCCCAGCATTTT

V: TRBV27
size: -
D: -
J: TRBJ2-7
CDR3: CASSPPGLLSYEQYF
DNA: TGTGCCAGCAGTCCTCCGGGACTTCTCTCCTACGAGCAGTACTTC

V: TRBV7-9
size: few
D: -
J: TRBJ2-1
CDR3: CASSGDRQEQFF
DNA: TGTGCCAGCAGCGGGGATCGACAGGAGCAGTTCTTC

V: TRBV7-9
size: -
D: TRBD1
J: TRBJ1-6
CDR3: CASSATGSGISPLHF
DNA: TGTGCCAGCAGCGCGACAGGGTCGGGGATTTCACCCCTCCACTTT

V: TRBV6-5
size: -
D: -
J: TRBJ2-5
CDR3: CASSYSQGVGETQYF
DNA: TGTGCCAGCAGTTACTCGCAAGGGGTGGGGGAGACCCAGTACTTC

V: TRBV11-2
size: few
D: TRBD2
J: TRBJ2-2
CDR3: CASSAGTTRTGELFF
DNA: TGTGCCAGCAGCGCCGGGACTACTAGAACCGGGGAGCTGTTTTTT

V: TRBV6-1
size: -
D: TRBD1
J: TRBJ2-1
CDR3: CASSEWTGRTNNEQFF
DNA: TGTGCCAGCAGTGAATGGACAGGGAGAACCAACAATGAGCAGTTCTTC

V: TRBV28
size: -
D: -
J: TRBJ1-2
CDR3: CASSLGLVIYGYTF
DNA: TGTGCCAGCAGTTTAGGGCTCGTAATCTATGGCTACACCTTC

V: TRBV2
size: -
D: -
J: TRBJ2-7
CDR3: CASSEGPPTRYEQYF
DNA: TGTGCCAGCAGTGAAGGTCCCCCCACCCGGTACGAGCAGTACTTC

V: TRBV4-1
size: -
D: TRBD1
J: TRBJ2-3
CDR3: CASSQEEGRGRRTDTQYF
DNA: TGCGCCAGCAGCCAAGAAGAGGGCAGGGGGCGCCGTACAGATACGCAGTATTTT

V: TRBV18
size: -
D: -
J: TRBJ1-5
CDR3: CASSPGQGWPQHF
DNA: TGTGCCAGCTCACCAGGGCAGGGGTGGCCCCAGCATTTT

V: TRBV30
size: -
D: TRBD1
J: TRBJ2-1
CDR3: CAWSRGRGRRNEQFF
DNA: TGTGCCTGGAGTCGGGGCAGGGGGAGACGCAATGAGCAGTTCTTC

V: TRBV6-1
size: -
D: TRBD2
J: TRBJ2-5
CDR3: CASSEGWGGETQYF
DNA: TGTGCCAGCAGTGAGGGGTGGGGGGGAGAGACCCAGTACTTC

V: TRBV14
size: -
D: -
J: TRBJ1-2
CDR3: CASSQEHGRLNYGYTF
DNA: TGTGCCAGCAGCCAAGAGCACGGGAGATTAAACTATGGCTACACCTTC

V: TRBV4-1
size: -
D: -
J: TRBJ1-4
CDR3: CASSQESRNEKLFF
DNA: TGCGCCAGCAGCCAAGAAAGTAGAAATGAAAAACTGTTTTTT

V: TRBV5-1
size: -
D: -
J: TRBJ1-5
CDR3: CASRIDSPNQPQHF
DNA: TGCGCCAGCAGAATCGACAGTCCCAATCAGCCCCAGCATTTT

V: TRBV25-1
size: -
D: -
J: TRBJ1-3
CDR3: CASSSGSTLSFSGNTIYF
DNA: TGTGCCAGCAGCTCCGGGTCTACCTTGTCATTCTCTGGAAACACCATATATTTT

V: TRBV7-3
size: once
D: TRBD1
J: TRBJ2-6
CDR3: CASSLGTALDVLTF
DNA: TGTGCCAGCAGCTTGGGGACAGCCTTAGACGTCCTGACTTTC

V: TRBV7-2
size: -
D: TRBD1
J: TRBJ1-2
CDR3: CASSHPQGLGAYGYTF
DNA: TGTGCCAGCAGCCATCCACAGGGGCTAGGGGCCTATGGCTACACCTTC